Listed below are T cell receptor beta chains from one sample, sequenced in a study of spatial heterogeneity in lung cancer. TCRdb used MiXCR to reprocess the 5' RACE reads, holding one entry per CDR3 protein. The profile shows about 26,000 distinct CDR3 sequences, over 10% of them singletons. Sequences were derived from PBMCs, sampled at surgery. The receptors shown here come from a female donor with early-stage non-small cell lung cancer. The CDR3 runs from the conserved cysteine through the conserved F or W. Fields, in order: J gene, clone size, V gene, D gene, CDR3 protein, CDR3 DNA. A D gene is named only where the DNA matches it firmly. Not all rows give a size; the values are once, few, many and, for expanded clones, a class.

J gene: TRBJ2-1
clone size: -
V gene: TRBV30
D gene: TRBD1
CDR3 protein: CAWSRGQGVNEQFF
CDR3 DNA: TGTGCCTGGAGTCGCGGACAGGGGGTCAATGAGCAGTTCTTC

J gene: TRBJ1-1
clone size: many
V gene: TRBV7-3
D gene: -
CDR3 protein: CASSVTGGRNTEAFF
CDR3 DNA: TGTGCCAGCAGCGTGACGGGGGGGCGGAACACTGAAGCTTTCTTT

J gene: TRBJ1-2
clone size: -
V gene: TRBV28
D gene: -
CDR3 protein: CASGDGGGGNGYTF
CDR3 DNA: TGTGCCAGCGGGGACGGCGGGGGCGGCAATGGCTACACCTTC

J gene: TRBJ2-3
clone size: -
V gene: TRBV20-1
D gene: -
CDR3 protein: CSASGGALGDTQYF
CDR3 DNA: TGCAGTGCTAGCGGCGGGGCCTTGGGAGATACGCAGTATTTT

J gene: TRBJ2-3
clone size: -
V gene: TRBV12-5
D gene: -
CDR3 protein: CASGLSADTQYF
CDR3 DNA: TGTGCTAGTGGTCTGTCCGCAGATACGCAGTATTTT

J gene: TRBJ2-2
clone size: medium-sized
V gene: TRBV7-2
D gene: TRBD1
CDR3 protein: CASSFDRGIGELFF
CDR3 DNA: TGTGCCAGCAGCTTCGACAGGGGAATCGGGGAGCTGTTTTTT

J gene: TRBJ2-7
clone size: many
V gene: TRBV10-1
D gene: -
CDR3 protein: CASSPVLYEQYF
CDR3 DNA: TGCGCCAGCAGCCCGGTGCTGTACGAGCAGTACTTC

J gene: TRBJ1-6
clone size: once
V gene: TRBV5-1
D gene: -
CDR3 protein: CASSIGTVNSPLHF
CDR3 DNA: TGCGCCAGCAGCATCGGGACTGTGAATTCACCCCTCCACTTT

J gene: TRBJ2-3
clone size: many
V gene: TRBV24-1
D gene: -
CDR3 protein: CATSDPTAADTQYF
CDR3 DNA: TGTGCCACCAGTGATCCAACAGCGGCAGATACGCAGTATTTT

J gene: TRBJ1-2
clone size: many
V gene: TRBV20-1
D gene: -
CDR3 protein: CSATITGKYGYTF
CDR3 DNA: TGCAGTGCTACCATCACAGGGAAATATGGCTACACCTTC

J gene: TRBJ2-4
clone size: many
V gene: TRBV20-1
D gene: -
CDR3 protein: CSARDSPYGLAKNIQYF
CDR3 DNA: TGCAGTGCTAGAGATTCCCCCTACGGACTAGCCAAAAACATTCAGTACTTC

J gene: TRBJ1-1
clone size: many
V gene: TRBV29-1
D gene: -
CDR3 protein: CSVTVTTIMNTEAFF
CDR3 DNA: TGCAGCGTAACAGTGACTACGATTATGAACACTGAAGCTTTCTTT

J gene: TRBJ2-7
clone size: -
V gene: TRBV28
D gene: -
CDR3 protein: CASSLRNRLHEQYF
CDR3 DNA: TGTGCCAGCAGTCTCCGGAACAGGCTCCACGAGCAGTACTTC

J gene: TRBJ1-2
clone size: many
V gene: TRBV3-1
D gene: -
CDR3 protein: CASSQPLRVGYGYTF
CDR3 DNA: TGTGCCAGCAGCCAACCTCTGAGGGTTGGCTATGGCTACACCTTC

J gene: TRBJ2-5
clone size: many
V gene: TRBV6-6
D gene: -
CDR3 protein: CASRAGSREAQYF
CDR3 DNA: TGTGCCAGCAGAGCCGGGAGCCGTGAGGCCCAGTACTTC

J gene: TRBJ1-2
clone size: many
V gene: TRBV7-2
D gene: TRBD1
CDR3 protein: CASSVTGERGYTF
CDR3 DNA: TGTGCCAGCAGCGTAACAGGGGAAAGAGGCTACACCTTC

J gene: TRBJ2-6
clone size: many
V gene: TRBV6-5
D gene: TRBD1
CDR3 protein: CASSYTQTGVSGANVLTF
CDR3 DNA: TGTGCCAGCAGTTACACCCAGACAGGGGTGTCTGGGGCCAACGTCCTGACTTTC

J gene: TRBJ1-2
clone size: few
V gene: TRBV6-5
D gene: -
CDR3 protein: CASSYTGTYGYTF
CDR3 DNA: TGTGCCAGCAGTTATACAGGGACGTATGGCTACACCTTC

J gene: TRBJ1-5
clone size: medium-sized
V gene: TRBV30
D gene: TRBD1
CDR3 protein: CACETTGGLYQPQHF
CDR3 DNA: TGTGCCTGCGAAACGACAGGGGGGCTATATCAGCCCCAGCATTTT

J gene: TRBJ1-1
clone size: -
V gene: TRBV12-3/TRBV12-4
D gene: -
CDR3 protein: CASSYPGHRNTEAFF
CDR3 DNA: TGTGCCAGCAGTTATCCGGGACATAGGAACACTGAAGCTTTCTTT

J gene: TRBJ2-3
clone size: many
V gene: TRBV3-1
D gene: TRBD2
CDR3 protein: CASSQGLAGGTDTQYF
CDR3 DNA: TGTGCCAGCAGCCAAGGACTAGCGGGAGGAACAGATACGCAGTATTTT

J gene: TRBJ2-1
clone size: few
V gene: TRBV29-1
D gene: TRBD2
CDR3 protein: CSGTQAGGHNEQFF
CDR3 DNA: TGCAGCGGGACCCAAGCGGGAGGCCACAATGAGCAGTTCTTC